What follows describes a single TCR beta chain. The antigen remains undetermined. Profiled with immunoSEQ multiplex PCR; TCRdb holds only in-frame clones, not every one. The sample lists 77,000 or so clones, 85% to 95% occurring once. This sample was taken from a study of OX40 agonist ivuxolimab in advanced cancers. In the study overall: The dose-escalation cohort was about 83% male, with a mean age of approximately 61 years, ranging about 20 to 85. General study points: Clones of CD4+ and CD8+ blood T cells grew by week 6 at doses of 0.1 to 3.0 mg/kg.

CDR1 is SGHAT and CDR2 is FQNNGV in the germline V gene. The V end lost 5 bases, the J end lost 0 bases, and 17 bases lay between the germline ends. The CDR3 has 17 amino acids. The material sequenced was CD4+ or CD8+ T cells sorted from blood, taken in a trial of the OX40 agonist ivuxolimab. This chain joins TRBV11-2 and TRBJ1-5; no clear D. The TCR was taken from an adult with an advanced solid tumor such as melanoma, head and neck, liver or kidney cancer. The DNA of the CDR3 is TGTGCCAGCAGCGGCGGAACGACACCTTATAGCAATCAGCCCCAGCATTTT. Its protein product is CASSGGTTPYSNQPQHF.